This TCR beta chain was found in a study of T cell changes during pregnancy in multiple sclerosis (dated 2019 in TCRdb). Notes on the research overall: Changes in the T cell repertoire over the course of pregnancy were examined in this study in women with multiple sclerosis.

Comments on this clone: No antigen is known for it. No qualities accompany the bases; no much larger clone lies one base away.

Receptor amplification or capture employed the immunoSEQ multiplex PCR assay. This is the immuneACCESS table as TCRdb keeps it, with only in-frame sequences that have V and J called. A part of the clones is gone; compared with another copy, unresolved V genes explain less than half, and the rest is unexplained. The sample profile shows over 45,000 clones; 90% to 95% of them were found once. Of the sample, 2% to 2.5% is held by the ten largest clones. Looking up the germline V gene yields CDR1 SGHTA and CDR2 FQGNSA. The CDR3 runs 16 residues from the cysteine to the phenylalanine. Just CDR3 DNA is preserved here, 48 bases in frame from base 1.

The chain uses TRBV7-2 and TRBJ2-5, and TRBD2 may be the D gene, going by 6 matching bases. The end of the DNA fits TRBJ2-7 better, so the J call may be wrong. The sample in question was peripheral blood, obtained in the third trimester of pregnancy. The sequence came from a female donor with multiple sclerosis, enrolled in a pregnancy study. The nucleotides read TGTGCCAGCAGCTTAATCGGCGGGATTAGCTCCTACGAGCAGTACTTC. Translation gives CASSLIGGISSYEQYF.